One sample yielded the 12 T cell receptor beta chains listed below, sequenced in a study of T cells after posttransplantation cyclophosphamide. Clones were read by immunoSEQ multiplex PCR, and TCRdb kept only the in-frame ones, dropping some. The sample lists some 61,000 clones; just over 90% were seen once. The sequencing sample was made of PBMCs. All receptors come from a woman aged 25 to 39 in good health and a related stem cell transplant donor.

The chain is built from TRBV13 and TRBJ2-3, with D unclear. Germline loops: CDR1 PRHDT, CDR2 FYEKMQ (reference sequence). The length of the CDR3 is 13 residues. Trimming pared 5 bases from V and 4 bases from J, leaving 10 bases between. The CDR3 DNA reads TGTGCCAGCAGCCTCTCAGTCGCAGATACGCAGTATTTT. Protein product: CASSLSVADTQYF.

In nucleotides, the CDR3 is TGTGCCAGCAGTACTTATTCACCCCTCCACTTT. The encoded protein is CASSTYSPLHF. V and J are TRBV6-1 and TRBJ1-6; D uncertain. This CDR3 spans 11 amino acids. Germline V gene data show CDR1 as MNHNS and CDR2 as SASEGT. V was pared by 5 bases and J by 8 bases, with 4 bases between.

As regards this clone: Other DNA sequences of this sample code for an identical CDR3. This chain joins TRBV4-3 and TRBJ1-5; unclear D gene. Germline lookup yields CDR1 LGHNA and CDR2 YSLEER. The ends were cut back, 0 bases at V and 1 base at J, with 13 bases in the middle. The CDR3 is 17 residues long. For the CDR3, the DNA is TGCGCCAGCAGCCAAGATCCTCAGGCGGGGAGCAATCAGCCCCAGCATTTT. The encoded protein is CASSQDPQAGSNQPQHF.

The rearrangement joins TRBV4-3 to TRBJ1-5; 7 positions match TRBD1. The V gene's germline CDR1 is LGHNA and CDR2 YSLEER. This CDR3 is built from 15 residues. The V segment lost 0 bases and the J segment 5 bases; nucleotides outside the gene matches: 4. Here the CDR3 DNA reads TGCGCCAGCAGCCAAGAAACAGGGGCGGATCAGCCCCAGCATTTT. This encodes CASSQETGADQPQHF.

In DNA form, the CDR3 reads TGCGCCAGCAGCTTGGAGCTACGGGGTCGGGAGACCCAGTACTTC. It yields the protein CASSLELRGRETQYF. The V and J genes are TRBV5-1 and TRBJ2-5; tentatively, D is TRBD2 (5 bases). CDR1 and CDR2 (germline): SGHRS, YFSETQ. The germline V and J ends were trimmed by 0 bases and 5 bases, with 14 bases remaining between them. The CDR3 is 15 residues long.

J is TRBJ1-4 and V is TRBV5-1; 9 bases map to TRBD1. The CDR3 is 17 residues long. Germline lookup yields CDR1 SGHRS and CDR2 YFSETQ. The trim removed 4 bases at V and 5 bases at J, leaving 12 bases unmatched. The CDR3 DNA reads TGCGCCAGCAGCGCAATAAGATCTGGGACAGGGAATGAAAAACTGTTTTTT. Its protein is CASSAIRSGTGNEKLFF.

The V call is TRBV2, the J call TRBJ1-2; 8 nucleotides line up with TRBD1. V shed 6 bases, J shed 8 bases, and the junction held 14 bases outside the gene matches. The CDR3 length is 15 residues. The germline gives CDR1 SNHLY, CDR2 FYNNEI. The CDR3 reads CASRADVDRVGGYTF. The DNA of the CDR3 is TGTGCCAGCAGAGCCGACGTGGACAGGGTGGGAGGCTACACCTTC.

The CDR3 DNA sequence: TGTGCCTGGATACAACCGGACAGTCGGAACACTGAAGCTTTCTTT. This gives the protein CAWIQPDSRNTEAFF. The V and J genes are TRBV30 and TRBJ1-1; the D gene is possibly TRBD1 (6 bases). The CDR3 totals 15 residues. Germline V lookup: CDR1 GTSNPN, CDR2 SVGIG (reference sequence). The V end was cut by 4 bases, the J end by 1 base, with 16 bases between.

The chain uses TRBV6-4 and TRBJ2-2; TRBD2 might be the D (6 bases). V lost 3 bases, J lost 4 bases, and 12 bases lay in between. Germline loops: CDR1 MRHNA, CDR2 SNTAGT. The CDR3 is 15 residues long. CDR3 region: CASSEASDGTGELFF. For the CDR3, the DNA is TGTGCCAGCAGTGAAGCTAGCGACGGCACCGGGGAGCTGTTTTTT.

V and J are TRBV6-6 and TRBJ2-1; a possible D gene is TRBD2 (5 bases). Looked up from germline, CDR1 is MNHNY and CDR2 is SVGAGI (reference sequence). Between the trimmed V and J ends, which lost 3 bases and 3 bases, there was a span of 9 bases. The CDR3 has 14 residues. The CDR3 coding sequence is TGTGCCAGCAGTTATGTAGAGGGCTACAATGAGCAGTTCTTC. Translation: CASSYVEGYNEQFF.

The rearrangement uses TRBV2 and TRBJ1-4; 7 bases map to TRBD1. Germline CDR1 SNHLY, CDR2 FYNNEI. The junction had 11 bases not matched to a gene; V was cut back by 8 bases and J by 8 bases. The CDR3 extends over 14 amino acids. CDR3 amino acids: CASGGKGAREKLFF. CDR3 nucleotides: TGTGCCAGCGGGGGGAAGGGGGCTCGGGAAAAACTGTTTTTT.

Comment on this clone: The same CDR3 arises from other DNA sequences in this sample as well. V gene TRBV7-2 combines with J gene TRBJ1-1; unclear D gene. Trimming pared 6 bases from V and 6 bases from J, leaving 17 bases between. This CDR3 spans 14 amino acids. Germline CDR1 SGHTA, CDR2 FQGNSA. The CDR3 nucleotides read TGTGCCAGCAGTTTTTCGGGCCGCACGTCTGAAGCTTTCTTT. As protein: CASSFSGRTSEAFF.